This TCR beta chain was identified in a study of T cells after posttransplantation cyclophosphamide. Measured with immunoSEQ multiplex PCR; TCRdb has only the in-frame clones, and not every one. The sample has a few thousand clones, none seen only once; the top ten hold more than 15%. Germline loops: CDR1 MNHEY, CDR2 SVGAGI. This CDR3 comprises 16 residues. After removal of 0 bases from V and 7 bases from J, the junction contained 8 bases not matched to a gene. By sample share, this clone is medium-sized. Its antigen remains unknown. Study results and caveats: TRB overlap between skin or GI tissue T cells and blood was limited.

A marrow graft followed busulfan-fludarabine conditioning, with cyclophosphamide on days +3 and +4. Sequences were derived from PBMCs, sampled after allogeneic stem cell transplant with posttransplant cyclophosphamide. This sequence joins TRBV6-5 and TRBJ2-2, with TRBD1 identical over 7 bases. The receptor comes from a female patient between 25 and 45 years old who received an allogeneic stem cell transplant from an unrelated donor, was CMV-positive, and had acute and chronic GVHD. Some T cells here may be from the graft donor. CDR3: CASSYSRGGENGELFF. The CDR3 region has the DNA TGTGCCAGCAGTTACTCGAGAGGGGGCGAGAACGGGGAGCTGTTTTTT.